This paragraph covers one T cell receptor beta chain sequence. Its antigen is undetermined. The sample originates from a study of graft-versus-host responses after intestinal transplantation. As for the study in general: For around 3 years after anti-thymocyte globulin induction, all recipients took tacrolimus and steroids.

Study-wide results and caveats: GvH clones surfaced in recipient marrow, some emerging earlier in ileum or blood. High graft-versus-host to host-versus-graft T cell clonal ratios marked allografts of patients with graft-donor macrochimerism.

From germline, CDR1 is MGHRA and CDR2 YSYEKL. V lost 3 bases and J lost 5, with 16 bases in between. This CDR3 is 15 amino acids long. Measured with immunoSEQ multiplex PCR; TCRdb has only the in-frame clones, and not every one. This table has around 64,000 clones, 90% to 95% appearing once. This sequence joins TRBV4-1 and TRBJ1-2; the D gene is possibly TRBD1 (5 bases). The sequenced sample was unstimulated CD4+ T cells sorted from spleen or lymph node cells, obtained before transplant. The clonotype was recovered from a human donor who was the organ donor for an intestinal transplant. The CDR3 bases are TGCGCCAGCAGCCAGCCAGGGAGACACCCATATGGCTACACCTTC. Protein sequence: CASSQPGRHPYGYTF.